The clone carrying this TCR beta chain was seen a few times. What it recognizes is unknown. Collection of lesional scalp punch biopsies and peripheral blood was performed in alopecia areata patients. PBMCs were stained for CD3, CD4 and CD8, and CD4+ and CD8+ T cells were sorted. The CDR3 totals 13 residues. Trimming took off 6 bases at V and 3 bases at J, with 15 bases between the two ends. Per the germline V gene, CDR1 is SQVTM and CDR2 is ANQGSEA. Extraction of RNA preceded its reverse transcription into cDNA, which served as the sequencing template. Profiling relied on immunoSEQ multiplex PCR, and the TCRdb table lists in-frame clones only, not all of them. This table has under 85,000 clones, approximately 43% appearing once. These data belong to a study of CD8+ T cells in alopecia areata. The overall study: For 6 to 18 months, tofacitinib was taken, and 6 months off drug followed. Study-wide results and limits: Scalp sample data also include resident alphabeta T cells from normal skin.

The receptor's source is a human donor with alopecia areata. The chain links TRBV29-1 to TRBJ2-7; D perhaps matches TRBD2 (5 bases). Sequences were derived from CD8+ T cells sorted from blood, sampled at week 0. CDR3: CSVRGSPSYEQYF. The CDR3 coding sequence is TGCAGCGTCCGAGGGTCCCCTAGCTACGAGCAGTACTTC.